The clone carrying this T cell receptor (beta chain) occurred a few times. The antigen is unknown. The entry originates in a study of T-cell memory formation after mild COVID-19. Study as a whole: The study found TCR clusters largely donor specific.

Regarding the study as a whole: Second-wave clones with a day 37 peak had unconfirmed SARS-CoV-2 specificity. Shrinking CD4+ clones resided mostly in CM and EM, and CD8+ ones in EMRA.

Constant-segment primers were used for 5'RACE, and the resulting TCR alpha and TCR beta cDNA libraries carried sample barcodes and UMIs. MiXCR was run by TCRdb on the 5' RACE reads, yielding one entry per CDR3 protein. The sample has 430,000 or so distinct CDR3 sequences; around a quarter are singletons. Per germline, CDR1 MNHEY and CDR2 SMNVEV (reference sequence). The CDR3 is 14 amino acids. J gave up 7 bases and V 2 bases, and 6 bases lay outside the gene matches. The genes are TRBV27 and TRBJ2-7; TRBD1 aligns across 9 bases. The specimen was PBMCs or a T cell subset sorted from them (not recorded which). This TCR was sampled from an adult woman who had mild COVID-19 (a few samples of this study predate the infection). Cell type and time point are not known. The CDR3 nucleotides read TGTGCCAGCAGTTTACTCGGGACAGGGTATGAGCAGTACTTC. Translation: CASSLLGTGYEQYF.